This TCR beta chain was sequenced in a study of CD8+CD57+ T cells in acquired aplastic anemia. About the study: The average for DNA from sorted CD4+ and CD8+ cells was 3 to 3.5 ug. Whole-study findings and limits: Patients and controls had in common approximately 30 CD8+ CDR3 sequences. Controls did not differ significantly from patients in CD8+ Simpson's diversity.

CDR1 and CDR2 (germline): LNHDA, SQIVND (reference sequence). The CDR3 is 14 residues long. V dropped 6 bases and J dropped 4 bases, with 15 bases sitting between them. CD8+CD57+ cell expansion, shown by flow cytometry, had occurred in the patients selected for sequencing. Blood came from patients not yet given any therapy. On this clonotype: Its antigen is undetermined.

Genomic DNA provided the template from which TCR beta VDJ and CDR3 profiles were obtained. From the reads, TCRdb called clonotypes with MiXCR, one entry per CDR3 protein. Altogether over 250,000 distinct CDR3 sequences are present, roughly 53% being singletons, with the ten largest covering around 1.3%. The V call is TRBV19, the J call TRBJ1-2; D not resolved. This sequence originates from a human donor with aplastic anemia. Input material: sorted CD4+, CD8+, or CD8+CD57+ T cells (not recorded which) from PBMCs. The CDR3 bases are TGTGCCAGTAGCTGGGCTCCGGAGAGCTATGGCTACACCTTC. It encodes CASSWAPESYGYTF.